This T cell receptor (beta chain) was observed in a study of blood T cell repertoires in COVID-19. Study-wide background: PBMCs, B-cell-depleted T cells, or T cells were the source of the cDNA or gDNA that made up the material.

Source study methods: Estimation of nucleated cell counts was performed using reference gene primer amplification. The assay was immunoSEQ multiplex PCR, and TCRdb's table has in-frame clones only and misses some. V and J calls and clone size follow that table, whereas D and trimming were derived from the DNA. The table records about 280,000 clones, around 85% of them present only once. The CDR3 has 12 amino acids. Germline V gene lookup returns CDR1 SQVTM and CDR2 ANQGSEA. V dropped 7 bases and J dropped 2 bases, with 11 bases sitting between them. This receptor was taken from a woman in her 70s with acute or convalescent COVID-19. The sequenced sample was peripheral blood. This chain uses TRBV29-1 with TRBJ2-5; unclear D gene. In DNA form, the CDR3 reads TGCAGCGGAGGCGGCTTACAAGAGACCCAGTACTTC. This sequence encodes CSGGGLQETQYF. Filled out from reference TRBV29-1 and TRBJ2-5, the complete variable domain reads SAVISQKPSRDICQRGTSLTIQCQVDSQVTMMFWYRQQPGQSLTLIATANQGSEATYESGFVIDKFPISRPNLTFSTLTVSNMSPEDSSIYLCSGGGLQETQYFGPGTRLLVL.